Following are 22 T cell receptor beta chains from one sample sequenced in a study of T-cell reconstitution after alpha-beta-depleted transplantation in children. A library of TCRbeta sequences, prepared with unique molecular identifiers, was generated. TCRdb ran MiXCR on the PCR reads and lists one entry per CDR3 protein. The sample yields about a million distinct CDR3 sequences, roughly 29% seen once. Sequences were derived from PBMCs, mostly from graft donor cells, sampled 360 days after TCRalphabeta/CD19-depleted stem cell transplant. The source of these receptors is a boy younger than two who had a stem cell transplant for SCID, so the T cells may come from the graft donor.

In this sample, this clonotype turned up a few times. The chain uses TRBV20-1 and TRBJ1-6, with D hard to call. CDR3 length: 16 residues. Germline assignment: CDR1 DFQATT and CDR2 SNEGSKA (reference sequence). Between the trimmed V and J ends, which lost 0 bases and 8 bases, there was a span of 17 bases. In nucleotides, the CDR3 is TGCAGTGCTAGAGATAGGAGGGTAGGAACGGATTCACCCCTCCACTTT. Protein sequence: CSARDRRVGTDSPLHF.

The chain has TRBV20-1 and TRBJ2-3; no clear D. CDR3 length equals 13 residues. Germline lookup yields CDR1 DFQATT and CDR2 SNEGSKA (reference sequence). The V and J ends lost 3 bases and 6 bases respectively, with 13 bases between them. The CDR3 is CSARGGIIDTQYF. The CDR3 nucleotides read TGCAGTGCTAGGGGCGGCATCATTGATACGCAGTATTTT.

This chain uses TRBV15 with TRBJ2-5; D is perhaps TRBD1 (6 bases). Deletions cut 3 bases from V and 5 bases from J, with 16 bases between. CDR1 is LNHNV, CDR2 YYDKDF, per germline (reference sequence). The CDR3 length is 15 residues. The CDR3 region has the DNA TGTGCCACCAGCAGTGTCAGGGGATTGACGGAGACCCAGTACTTC. This encodes CATSSVRGLTETQYF.

This clonotype was counted between two and nine times. This chain uses TRBV2 with TRBJ1-6; 8 bases agree with TRBD1. CDR1 SNHLY and CDR2 FYNNEI come from the germline V gene. Trimming at V came to 6 bases and at J to 9 bases, leaving 13 bases not matched to a gene. The CDR3 loop spans 16 amino acids. The CDR3 sequence is CASSWRTGLISSPLHF. The DNA for the CDR3 is TGTGCCAGCAGCTGGAGGACAGGGTTAATTAGTTCACCCCTCCACTTT.

V and J are TRBV6-5 and TRBJ1-1; no clear D gene. CDR1 and CDR2 from the germline V gene are MNHEY and SVGAGI. V was cut by 2 bases and J by 4 bases, with 5 bases left in between. The CDR3 extends over 12 amino acids. The CDR3 DNA sequence: TGTGCCAGCAGTTACGTCGGCACTGAAGCTTTCTTT. Translation gives CASSYVGTEAFF.

This clonotype showed up just a few times. The chain links TRBV2 to TRBJ1-5; 7 bases match TRBD1. The junction had 2 bases not matched to a gene; V was cut back by 4 bases and J by 5 bases. From germline, CDR1 is SNHLY and CDR2 FYNNEI. The CDR3 spans 13 residues. The CDR3 nucleotides are TGTGCCAGCAGTGGAACAGGGGATCAGCCCCAGCATTTT. Its translation is CASSGTGDQPQHF. The full variable domain, in which reference TRBV2 and TRBJ1-5 provide the parts outside the CDR3, is EPEVTQTPSHQVTQMGQEVILRCVPISNHLYFYWYRQILGQKVEFLVSFYNNEISEKSEIFDDQFSVERPDGSNFTLKIRSTKLEDSAMYFCASSGTGDQPQHFGDGTRLSIL.

A single count supports this clonotype. The CDR3, as DNA: TGTGCCAGCAGTGGGGGCATTGGGGCCAACGTCCTGACTTTC. Protein: CASSGGIGANVLTF. The chain combines TRBV12-3 or TRBV12-4 with TRBJ2-6, with a tentative D call TRBD1 (6 bases). The CDR3 has 14 amino acids. Between the trimmed V and J ends, which lost 5 bases and 3 bases, there was a span of 8 bases.

The chain recombines TRBV24-1 with TRBJ2-3; no definite D call. This CDR3 region has 13 residues. Germline lookup yields CDR1 KGHDR and CDR2 SFDVKD. Trimming left V 3 bases short and J 7 bases short, with 10 bases between. This chain's CDR3 is CATSDLTGYTQYF. The CDR3 DNA reads as TGTGCCACCAGTGATCTGACCGGCTATACGCAGTATTTT.

This clonotype was found a few times. V gene TRBV5-1 combines with J gene TRBJ2-1; possible D gene TRBD1, 6 bases. Germline values: CDR1 SGHRS, CDR2 YFSETQ. V was clipped by 4 bases and J by 4 bases, with 15 bases between them. The CDR3 contains 15 residues. The CDR3 loop is CASSPLGQSYNEQFF. CDR3 in DNA: TGCGCCAGCAGCCCCTTGGGACAATCATACAATGAGCAGTTCTTC.

This clonotype was seen a few times. This rearrangement joins TRBV18 to TRBJ2-4, with D possibly being TRBD2 (7 bases). CDR3 length equals 14 residues. Per the germline V gene, CDR1 is KGHSH and CDR2 is LQKENI. V gave up 2 bases and J gave up 8 bases, with 13 bases separating them. CDR3 nucleotides: TGTGCCAGCTCACCATGGGGGGGCACGGACATTCAGTACTTC. This translates into CASSPWGGTDIQYF.

The chain employs TRBV5-1 and TRBJ2-7, with D perhaps matching TRBD1 or TRBD2 (5 bases each). Germline CDR1 is SGHRS and CDR2 is YFSETQ. V dropped 5 bases and J dropped 3 bases, with 21 bases sitting between them. The CDR3 sequence is 16 residues long. The CDR3 is CASSSGRLGPYYEQYF. For the CDR3, the DNA is TGCGCCAGCAGTTCGGGGCGTTTGGGCCCTTACTACGAGCAGTACTTC.

V is TRBV5-1 and J is TRBJ1-5, with 7 bases lining up with TRBD1. Germline assignment: CDR1 SGHRS and CDR2 YFSETQ. J lost 4 bases, V lost 4 bases, and 8 bases had no gene match. The CDR3 runs 15 residues. CDR3 in DNA: TGCGCCAGCAGCACCCGCCCAGGGGGGAATCAGCCCCAGCATTTT. Translating gives CASSTRPGGNQPQHF.

The chain joins TRBV12-3 or TRBV12-4 to TRBJ1-3; TRBD1 aligns across 10 bases. CDR3 size: 17 residues. With 4 bases clipped from V and 1 base from J, the junction kept 7 bases outside the gene matches. CDR3 coding DNA: TGTGCCAGCAGTTCAATTTGGGACAGGGGTTCTGGAAACACCATATATTTT. The encoded protein is CASSSIWDRGSGNTIYF.

This clonotype was recorded a few times. The chain joins TRBV12-3 or TRBV12-4 to TRBJ1-1; no clear D. V was shortened by 4 bases and J by 4 bases, with 7 bases between the two germline ends. CDR3 length: 12 amino acids. The CDR3 DNA reads as TGTGCCAGCAGTTCTCAGGCCACTGAAGCTTTCTTT. Its protein product is CASSSQATEAFF.

The CDR3 DNA is TGTGCCAGCAGTTCCCAACCCCTAAGGGACAAACTTTACGAGCAGTACTTC. Encoded protein: CASSSQPLRDKLYEQYF. The gene calls are TRBV28 and TRBJ2-7; possible D gene TRBD1, 6 bases. The CDR3 has 17 amino acids. The V end lost 4 bases, the J end lost 4 bases, and 23 bases lay between the germline ends. Germline CDR1 is MDHEN and CDR2 is SYDVKM.

The chain links TRBV20-1 to TRBJ2-1; D possibly corresponds to TRBD1 (5 bases). This CDR3 contains 16 residues. Trimming stripped 3 bases from V and 0 bases from J, with 15 bases between. CDR1 and CDR2 (germline): DFQATT, SNEGSKA (reference sequence). This chain's CDR3 is CSARARQKSSYNEQFF. The CDR3 DNA is TGCAGTGCTAGGGCGAGACAGAAGAGCTCCTACAATGAGCAGTTCTTC.

The V call is TRBV12-3 or TRBV12-4, the J call TRBJ2-5; 13 bases match TRBD2. The CDR3 is 16 residues long. V dropped 6 bases and J dropped 1; count of bases not matched to a gene: 5. The CDR3: CASRSTSGGAQETQYF. The CDR3 DNA sequence: TGTGCCAGCAGGTCCACTAGCGGGGGGGCCCAAGAGACCCAGTACTTC.

The chain has TRBV20-1 and TRBJ2-7, with D maybe TRBD1 (6 bases). Germline assignment: CDR1 DFQATT and CDR2 SNEGSKA (reference sequence). The CDR3 has 15 residues. Trimming pared 0 bases from V and 4 bases from J, leaving 16 bases between. This CDR3 reads CSARDPSQGSYEQYF. CDR3 DNA: TGCAGTGCTAGAGATCCGTCACAGGGTTCGTACGAGCAGTACTTC.

The chain recombines TRBV28 with TRBJ1-5; 7 bases match TRBD1. V shed 6 bases, J shed 3 bases, and the junction held 5 bases outside the gene matches. Germline V CDR1 and CDR2: MDHEN, SYDVKM. The CDR3 is 14 amino acids. The CDR3 loop reads CASRPGTANQPQHF. The CDR3 region has the DNA TGTGCCAGCAGGCCCGGGACAGCCAATCAGCCCCAGCATTTT.

In the case of this clonotype: At one boundary the junction diverges from the germline segment, which might be a read error. The chain is built from TRBV7-2 and TRBJ2-3; perhaps TRBD2 as D (7 bases). Germline V lookup: CDR1 SGHTA, CDR2 FQGNSA. The CDR3 runs 16 residues. DNA of the CDR3: TGTGCCAGCAGCTTAGCGTTTGGGGGGGGCACAGATATGCAGTATTTT. Translating gives CASSLAFGGGTDMQYF.

The V gene is TRBV9, the J gene TRBJ2-7, with D perhaps TRBD2 (7 bases). This CDR3 contains 13 residues. Germline CDR1 SGDLS, CDR2 YYNGEE. V was pared by 5 bases and J by 3 bases, with 12 bases between. CDR3 DNA: TGTGCCAGCAGTCCGGGGGGCTTCTACGAGCAGTACTTC. It is translated as CASSPGGFYEQYF.

This clonotype has a handful of counts. The rearrangement links TRBV28 to TRBJ2-1; possible D gene TRBD2, 7 bases. Trimming removed 3 bases from V and 7 bases from J, with 13 bases in between. The CDR3 has 14 amino acids. Looked up from germline, CDR1 is MDHEN and CDR2 is SYDVKM. CDR3 sequence (DNA): TGTGCCAGCAGTTTGGGGGGGCCGAGAAATGAGCAGTTCTTC. Translated: CASSLGGPRNEQFF.